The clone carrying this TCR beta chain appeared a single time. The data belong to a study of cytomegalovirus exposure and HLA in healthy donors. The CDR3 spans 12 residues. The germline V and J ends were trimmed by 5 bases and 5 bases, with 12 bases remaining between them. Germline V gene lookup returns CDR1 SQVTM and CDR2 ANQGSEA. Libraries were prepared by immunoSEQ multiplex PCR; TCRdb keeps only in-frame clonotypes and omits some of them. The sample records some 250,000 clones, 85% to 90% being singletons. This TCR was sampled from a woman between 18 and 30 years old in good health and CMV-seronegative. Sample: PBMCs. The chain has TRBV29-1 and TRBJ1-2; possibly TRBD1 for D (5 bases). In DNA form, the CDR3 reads TGCAGCGTTCTGGACACAGATTATGGCTACACCTTC. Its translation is CSVLDTDYGYTF.